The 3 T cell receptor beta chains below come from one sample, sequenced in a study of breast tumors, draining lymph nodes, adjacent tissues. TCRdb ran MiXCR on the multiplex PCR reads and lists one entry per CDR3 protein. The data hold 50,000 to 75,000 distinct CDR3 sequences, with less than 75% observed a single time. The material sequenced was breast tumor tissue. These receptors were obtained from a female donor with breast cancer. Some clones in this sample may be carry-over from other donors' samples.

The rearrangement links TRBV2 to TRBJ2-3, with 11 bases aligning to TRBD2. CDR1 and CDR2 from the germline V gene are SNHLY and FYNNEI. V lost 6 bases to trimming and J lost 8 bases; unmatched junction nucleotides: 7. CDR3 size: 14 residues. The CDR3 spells CASRLTSGITTQYF. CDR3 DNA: TGTGCCAGCAGGTTGACTAGCGGGATTACTACGCAGTATTTT.

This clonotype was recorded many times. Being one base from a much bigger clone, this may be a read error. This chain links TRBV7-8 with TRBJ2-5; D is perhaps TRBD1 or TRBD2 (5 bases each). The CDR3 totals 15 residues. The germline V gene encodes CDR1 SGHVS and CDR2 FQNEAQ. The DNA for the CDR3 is TGTGCCAGCAGCGCCCGGGACCGCCGGTTGGAGACCCAGCACTTC. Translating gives CASSARDRRLETQHF.

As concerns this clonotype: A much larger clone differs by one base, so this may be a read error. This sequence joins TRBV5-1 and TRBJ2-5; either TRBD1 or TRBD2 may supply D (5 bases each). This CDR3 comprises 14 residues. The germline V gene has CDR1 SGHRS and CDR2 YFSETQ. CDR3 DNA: TGCGCCAGCAGCTTCTCCGAGAGGGGAGAGCCCCAGTACTTC. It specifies CASSFSERGEPQYF.